This record concerns one T cell receptor beta chain sequence. Its specificity is not known. Time point of the sample: newly diagnosed GD, antithyroid drugs for less than 3 months. From PBMCs, RNA was extracted and then used to make the TCR library. In Xi'an, China, an endocrinology department was the source of patients. The data derive from a study of regulatory T cells in long-lasting Graves disease. This CDR3 is 14 amino acids long. V lost 6 bases, J lost 0 bases, and 9 bases lay in between. Germline loops: CDR1 SQVTM, CDR2 ANQGSEA. The study, taken as a whole, reports: What was studied was peripheral blood only, and not thyroid tissue.

The TCR beta library used iRepertoire HTBI primers with Arm-PCR amplification of CDR3. TCRdb re-analysed the multiplex PCR reads in MiXCR, keeping a single row per CDR3 protein. The sample records 580,000 or so distinct CDR3 sequences, 15% to 20% being singletons. These data also formed part of another study, on T cells in Graves' hyperthyroidism and ophthalmopathy. From that second work: Graves' hyperthyroidism showing no ophthalmopathy progression within 18 months was considered stable. Blood also held most thyroid clonotypes expanded beyond 0.001.

The sequencing used peripheral blood mononuclear cells (PBMCs), collected at new diagnosis, from a patient treated with antithyroid drugs. The clonotype was recovered from a man aged 18 to 35 with Graves disease. This chain connects TRBV29-1 to TRBJ2-6; D remains ambiguous. DNA of the CDR3: TGCAGCGTGGAACAGATCTCTGGGGCCAACGTCCTGACTTTC. Translating gives CSVEQISGANVLTF.